The 16 T cell receptor beta chains reported below all come from one sample, sequenced in a study of T cell repertoires in cytomegalovirus infection. In TCRdb, the reads were re-called with MiXCR into one record per CDR3 protein. This sample has under 200,000 distinct CDR3 sequences, with more than 15% found just once. The specimen was CD8+ T cells from PBMCs. The receptor source for this set is a human donor in good health (CMV status not recorded). Some clones in this sample may be carry-over from other donors' samples.

The chain joins TRBV11-2 to TRBJ2-7, with TRBD2 matching 8 bases. This CDR3 has 14 amino acids. Per the germline V gene, CDR1 is SGHAT and CDR2 is FQNNGV. V gave up 4 bases and J gave up 4 bases; unmatched junction bases: 6. The DNA of the CDR3 is TGTGCCAGCAGCTCGGGGGGGGAGGAATACGAGCAGTACTTC. Translated, it gives CASSSGGEEYEQYF.

The rearrangement joins TRBV28 to TRBJ2-1; D gene unclear. V was pared by 2 bases and J by 4 bases, with 9 bases between. The CDR3 runs 14 residues. CDR1 is MDHEN and CDR2 is SYDVKM in the germline V gene. The CDR3, as DNA: TGTGCCAGCAGTTTAAGGTCCCGGTACAATGAGCAGTTCTTC. Amino acid sequence: CASSLRSRYNEQFF.

This clonotype was counted a few times. The chain joins TRBV7-2 to TRBJ1-2; D unclear. V gave up 1 base and J gave up 5 bases, with 8 bases separating them. The germline CDR1 and CDR2 sequences are SGHTA and FQGNSA. The CDR3 length is 13 residues. Here the CDR3 DNA reads TGTGCCAGCAGCTTAGGCGGTATTTATGGCTACACCTTC. Its protein is CASSLGGIYGYTF.

The chain joins TRBV7-9 to TRBJ2-7, with 8 nucleotides matching TRBD2. The J segment lost 6 bases and the V segment lost 5 bases, leaving 9 bases of the junction unmatched. Germline assignment: CDR1 SEHNR and CDR2 FQNEAQ (reference sequence). The CDR3 spans 14 residues. DNA of the CDR3: TGTGCCAGCAGCGACGGGACTAGATACTTCGAGCAGTACTTC. This sequence encodes CASSDGTRYFEQYF.

This clonotype was seen ten or more times. This rearrangement joins TRBV4-2 to TRBJ2-2; weak D call: TRBD2 (5 bases). Germline V gene sequence: CDR1 LGHNA, CDR2 YNFKEQ. Trimming took off 0 bases at V and 6 bases at J, with 11 bases between the two ends. The CDR3 consists of 15 residues. CDR3: CASSQDLGGPGELFF. DNA for the CDR3: TGTGCCAGCAGCCAAGATCTGGGCGGGCCCGGGGAGCTGTTTTTT.

This clonotype has just a few counts. This chain connects TRBV7-2 to TRBJ1-3, with 7 nucleotides matching TRBD1. Trimming took 4 bases from V and 0 from J; bases not matched to a gene: 3. The CDR3 has 15 residues. Germline V gene sequence: CDR1 SGHTA, CDR2 FQGNSA. In nucleotides, the CDR3 is TGTGCCAGCAGCTCCTGGGACAGCTCTGGAAACACCATATATTTT. This codes for CASSSWDSSGNTIYF.

The chain links TRBV4-3 to TRBJ1-1, with a possible D match to TRBD1 (6 bases). This CDR3 contains 14 residues. In germline, CDR1 is LGHNA, CDR2 YSLEER. Trimming removed 1 base at V and 7 bases at J, with 13 bases between. CDR3 amino acids: CASSQGRTADEAFF. CDR3 DNA sequence: TGCGCCAGCAGCCAAGGGAGGACAGCCGATGAAGCTTTCTTT.

The chain carries TRBV6-2 or TRBV6-3 and TRBJ2-3, with 10 bases identical to TRBD2. Germline V gene sequence: CDR1 MNHEY, CDR2 SVGEGT. V trimming: 7 bases; J trimming: 2 bases; junction bases outside the gene matches: 6. The CDR3 totals 15 residues. The CDR3 loop is CASNKRGGYTDTQYF. The CDR3 DNA reads TGTGCCAGCAATAAGCGGGGGGGTTACACAGATACGCAGTATTTT.

This clonotype was found many times. The rearrangement links TRBV27 to TRBJ1-4; D remains unclear. Trimming stripped 0 bases from V and 6 bases from J, with 8 bases between. The CDR3 spans 14 residues. Germline V gene data show CDR1 as MNHEY and CDR2 as SMNVEV (reference sequence). This chain's CDR3 is CASSLSRGYEKLFF. The CDR3 DNA reads TGTGCCAGCAGTTTATCCCGGGGATATGAAAAACTGTTTTTT.

CDR3 in amino acids: CASSLDRAEQFF. The CDR3 DNA is TGTGCCAGCAGCTTAGATCGGGCGGAGCAGTTCTTC. This chain links TRBV11-2 with TRBJ2-1, with D unresolved. Germline CDR1 and CDR2: SGHAT and FQNNGV. The CDR3 extends over 12 amino acids. Trimming removed 0 bases at V and 10 bases at J, with 7 bases between.

This clonotype was seen more than once but under ten times. The chain recombines TRBV11-2 with TRBJ2-1, with D perhaps assigned TRBD1 or TRBD2 (5 bases each). Germline CDR1 is SGHAT and CDR2 is FQNNGV. This CDR3 has 14 residues. V shed 7 bases and J shed 0 bases, with 10 bases lying between them. The CDR3 protein is CASIQRGSYNEQFF. CDR3 coding DNA: TGTGCCAGCATCCAGAGGGGCTCCTACAATGAGCAGTTCTTC.

This chain connects TRBV20-1 to TRBJ1-4; 8 bases match TRBD1. The CDR3 sequence is 13 residues long. J lost 2 bases, V lost 6 bases, and 2 bases had no gene match. Germline loops: CDR1 DFQATT, CDR2 SNEGSKA (reference sequence). The CDR3: CSAPGGTNEKLFF. The CDR3 nucleotides are TGCAGTGCCCCAGGGGGCACTAATGAAAAACTGTTTTTT.

The V and J genes are TRBV2 and TRBJ2-5; 12 nucleotides agree with TRBD1. Germline CDR1 is SNHLY and CDR2 is FYNNEI. The CDR3 runs to 16 residues. V dropped 7 bases and J dropped 4; count of bases not matched to a gene: 10. In DNA, the CDR3 is TGTGCCAGCACGGGGAACCGGGACAGGGGGCGAGAGACCCAGTACTTC. This translates into CASTGNRDRGRETQYF.

The V call is TRBV7-9, the J call TRBJ1-1; 7 bases align to TRBD1. CDR1 is SEHNR, CDR2 FQNEAQ, per germline (reference sequence). J was trimmed by 4 bases and V by 5 bases; bases with no gene match: 10. CDR3 length: 15 residues. The CDR3 sequence: CASSLFRGMGTEAFF. The CDR3 DNA follows: TGTGCCAGCAGCCTCTTCAGGGGGATGGGCACTGAAGCTTTCTTT. The complete variable domain, with remaining parts taken from reference TRBV7-9 and TRBJ1-1, reads DTGVSQNPRHKITKRGQNVTFRCDPISEHNRLYWYRQTLGQGPEFLTYFQNEAQLEKSRLLSDRFSAERPKGSFSTLEIQRTEQGDSAMYLCASSLFRGMGTEAFFGQGTRLTVV.

This clonotype occurred a few times. The chain recombines TRBV7-8 with TRBJ2-1, with 7 nucleotides matching TRBD2. The CDR3 consists of 17 residues. J gave up 1 base and V 2 bases, and 8 bases lay outside the gene matches. The germline V gene has CDR1 SGHVS and CDR2 FQNEAQ. CDR3 protein: CASSLNVLAESYNEQFF. Here the CDR3 DNA reads TGTGCCAGCAGCTTAAACGTCCTAGCGGAATCCTACAATGAGCAGTTCTTC.

The rearrangement uses TRBV6-2 or TRBV6-3 and TRBJ1-5; D is ambiguous. V was clipped by 6 bases and J by 5 bases, with 14 bases between them. The CDR3 spans 14 residues. Germline values: CDR1 MNHEY, CDR2 SVGEGT. In nucleotides, the CDR3 is TGTGCCAGCAGACCCTATGAGGGTTATCAGCCCCAGCATTTT. Its translation is CASRPYEGYQPQHF.